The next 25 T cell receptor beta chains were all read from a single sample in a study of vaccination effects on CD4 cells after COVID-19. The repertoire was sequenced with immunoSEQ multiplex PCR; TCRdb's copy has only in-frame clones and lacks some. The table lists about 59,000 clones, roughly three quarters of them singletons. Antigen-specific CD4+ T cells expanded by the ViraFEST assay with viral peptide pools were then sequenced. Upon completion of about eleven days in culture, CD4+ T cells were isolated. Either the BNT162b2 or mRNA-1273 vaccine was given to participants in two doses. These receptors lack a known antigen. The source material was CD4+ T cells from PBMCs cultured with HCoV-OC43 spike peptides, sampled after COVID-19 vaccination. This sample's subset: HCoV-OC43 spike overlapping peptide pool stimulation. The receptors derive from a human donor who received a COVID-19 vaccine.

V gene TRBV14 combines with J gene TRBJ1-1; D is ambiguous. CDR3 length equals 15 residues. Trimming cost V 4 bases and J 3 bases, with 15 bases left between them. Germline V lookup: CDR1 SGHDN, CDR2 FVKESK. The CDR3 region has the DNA TGTGCCAGCAGCCTTCGTCCCGAAGAGGACACTGAAGCTTTCTTT. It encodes CASSLRPEEDTEAFF.

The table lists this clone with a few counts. The CDR3 nucleotides are TGTGCCAGCTCACCCCAGACAGGGAGGAATTCACCCCTCCACTTT. Amino acid sequence: CASSPQTGRNSPLHF. The gene calls are TRBV18 and TRBJ1-6; 7 bases align to TRBD1. CDR1 and CDR2 from the germline V gene are KGHSH and LQKENI. This CDR3 region has 15 residues. V trimming: 3 bases; J trimming: 7 bases; junction bases outside the gene matches: 6.

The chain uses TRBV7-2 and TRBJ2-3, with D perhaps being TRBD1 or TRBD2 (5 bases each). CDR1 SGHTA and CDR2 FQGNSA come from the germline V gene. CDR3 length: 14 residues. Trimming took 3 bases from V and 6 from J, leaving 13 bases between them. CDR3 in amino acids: CASSLAGADDTQYF. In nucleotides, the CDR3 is TGTGCCAGCAGCTTGGCCGGGGCTGACGATACGCAGTATTTT. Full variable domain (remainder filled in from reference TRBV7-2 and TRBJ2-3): GAGVSQSPSNKVTEKGKDVELRCDPISGHTALYWYRQSLGQGLEFLIYFQGNSAPDKSGLPSDRFSAERTGGSVSTLTIQRTQQEDSAVYLCASSLAGADDTQYFGPGTRLTVL.

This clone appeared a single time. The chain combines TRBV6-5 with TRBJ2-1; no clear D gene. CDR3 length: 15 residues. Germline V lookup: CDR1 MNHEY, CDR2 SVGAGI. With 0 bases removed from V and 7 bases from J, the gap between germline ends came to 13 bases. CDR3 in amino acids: CASSYSHGSWNEQFF. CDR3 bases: TGTGCCAGCAGTTACTCACACGGATCGTGGAATGAGCAGTTCTTC.

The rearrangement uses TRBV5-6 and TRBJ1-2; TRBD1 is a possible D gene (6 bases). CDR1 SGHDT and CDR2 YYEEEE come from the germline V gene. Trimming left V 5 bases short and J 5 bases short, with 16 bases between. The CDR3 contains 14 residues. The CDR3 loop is CASRRTVPEYGYTF. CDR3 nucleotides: TGTGCCAGCAGGAGGACAGTCCCGGAGTATGGCTACACCTTC.

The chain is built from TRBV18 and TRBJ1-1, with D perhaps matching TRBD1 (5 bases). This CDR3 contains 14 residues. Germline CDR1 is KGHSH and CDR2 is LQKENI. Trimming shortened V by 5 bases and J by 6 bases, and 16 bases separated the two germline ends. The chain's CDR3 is CASSNYIQESEAFF. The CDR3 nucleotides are TGTGCCAGCTCAAACTATATACAGGAATCTGAAGCTTTCTTT.

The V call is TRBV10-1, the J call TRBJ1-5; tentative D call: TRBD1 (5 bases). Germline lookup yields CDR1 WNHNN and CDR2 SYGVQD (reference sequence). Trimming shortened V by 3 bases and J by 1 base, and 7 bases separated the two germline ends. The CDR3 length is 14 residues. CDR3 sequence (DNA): TGCGCCAGCAGTGACGGGGGGAGCAATCAGCCCCAGCATTTT. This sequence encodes CASSDGGSNQPQHF.

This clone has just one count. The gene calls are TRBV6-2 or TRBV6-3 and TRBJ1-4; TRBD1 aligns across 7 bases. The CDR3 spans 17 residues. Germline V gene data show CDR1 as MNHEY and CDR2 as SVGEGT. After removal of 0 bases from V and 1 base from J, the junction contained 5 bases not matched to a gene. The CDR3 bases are TGTGCCAGCAGTTACTCGAGAAACAGGGGAACTAATGAAAAACTGTTTTTT. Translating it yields CASSYSRNRGTNEKLFF.

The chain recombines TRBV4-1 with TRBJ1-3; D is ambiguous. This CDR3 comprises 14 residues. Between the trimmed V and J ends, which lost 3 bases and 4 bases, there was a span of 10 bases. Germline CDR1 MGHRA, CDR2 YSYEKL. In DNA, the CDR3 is TGCGCCAGCAGCCACCCCCTTGGGGGAAACACCATATATTTT. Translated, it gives CASSHPLGGNTIYF.

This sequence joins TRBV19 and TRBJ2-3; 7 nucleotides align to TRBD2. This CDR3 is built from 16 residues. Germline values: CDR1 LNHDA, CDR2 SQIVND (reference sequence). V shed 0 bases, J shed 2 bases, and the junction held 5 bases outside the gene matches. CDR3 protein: CASSIEARDYTDTQYF. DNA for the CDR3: TGTGCCAGTAGTATAGAAGCCCGGGACTACACAGATACGCAGTATTTT.

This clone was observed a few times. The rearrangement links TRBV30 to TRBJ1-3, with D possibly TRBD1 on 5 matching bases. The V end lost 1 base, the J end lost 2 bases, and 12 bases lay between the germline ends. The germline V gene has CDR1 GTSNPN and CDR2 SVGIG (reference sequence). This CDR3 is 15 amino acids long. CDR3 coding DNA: TGTGCCTGGAGTGGCGGCAGGGTACCTGGAAACACCATATATTTT. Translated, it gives CAWSGGRVPGNTIYF.

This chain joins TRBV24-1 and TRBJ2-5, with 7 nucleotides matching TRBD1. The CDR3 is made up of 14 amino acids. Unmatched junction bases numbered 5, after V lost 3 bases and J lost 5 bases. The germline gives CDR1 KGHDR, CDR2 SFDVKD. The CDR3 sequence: CATSDQGGVETQYF. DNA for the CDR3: TGTGCCACCAGTGATCAAGGGGGCGTGGAGACCCAGTACTTC.

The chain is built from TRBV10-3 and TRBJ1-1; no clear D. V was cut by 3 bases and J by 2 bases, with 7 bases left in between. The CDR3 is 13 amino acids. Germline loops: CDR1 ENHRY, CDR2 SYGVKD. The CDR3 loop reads CAISDSTNTEAFF. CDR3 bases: TGTGCCATCAGTGATAGTACTAACACTGAAGCTTTCTTT.

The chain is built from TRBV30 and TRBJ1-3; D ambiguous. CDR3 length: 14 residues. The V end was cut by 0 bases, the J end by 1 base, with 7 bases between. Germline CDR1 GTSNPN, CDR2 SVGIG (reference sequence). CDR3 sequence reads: CAWSVGNSGNTIYF. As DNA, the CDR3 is TGTGCCTGGAGTGTTGGTAATTCTGGAAACACCATATATTTT.

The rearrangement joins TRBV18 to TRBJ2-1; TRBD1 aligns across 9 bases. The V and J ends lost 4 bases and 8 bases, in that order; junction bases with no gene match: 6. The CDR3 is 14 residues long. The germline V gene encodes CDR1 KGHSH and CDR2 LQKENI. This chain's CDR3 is CASSRRQGGDEQFF. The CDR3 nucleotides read TGTGCCAGCTCACGACGACAGGGGGGGGATGAGCAGTTCTTC.

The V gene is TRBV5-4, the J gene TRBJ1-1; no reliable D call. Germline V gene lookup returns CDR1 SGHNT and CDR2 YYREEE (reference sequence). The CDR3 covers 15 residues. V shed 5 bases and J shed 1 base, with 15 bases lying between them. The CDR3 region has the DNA TGTGCCAGCAGACGTGGTACGGGAACGAACACTGAAGCTTTCTTT. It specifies CASRRGTGTNTEAFF.

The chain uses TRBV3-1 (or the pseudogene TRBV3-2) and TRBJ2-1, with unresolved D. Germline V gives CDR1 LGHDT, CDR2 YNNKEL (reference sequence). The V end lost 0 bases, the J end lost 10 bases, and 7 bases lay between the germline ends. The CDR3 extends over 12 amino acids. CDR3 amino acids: CASSQDRAEQFF. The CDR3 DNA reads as TGTGCCAGCAGCCAAGACAGAGCGGAGCAGTTCTTC.

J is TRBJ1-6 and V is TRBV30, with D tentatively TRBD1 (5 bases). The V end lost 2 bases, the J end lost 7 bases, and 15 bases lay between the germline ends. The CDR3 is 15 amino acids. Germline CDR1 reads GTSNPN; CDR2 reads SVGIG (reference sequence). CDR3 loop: CAWSTLGRENSPLHF. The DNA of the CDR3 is TGTGCCTGGAGTACCCTGGGACGGGAAAATTCACCCCTCCACTTT.

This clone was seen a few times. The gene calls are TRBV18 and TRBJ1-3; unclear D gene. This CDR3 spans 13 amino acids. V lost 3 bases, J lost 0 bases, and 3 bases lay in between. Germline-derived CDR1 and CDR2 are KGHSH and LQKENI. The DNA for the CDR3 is TGTGCCAGCTCACCCAGCTCTGGAAACACCATATATTTT. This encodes CASSPSSGNTIYF. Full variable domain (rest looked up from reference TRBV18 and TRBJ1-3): NAGVMQNPRHLVRRRGQEARLRCSPMKGHSHVYWYRQLPEEGLKFMVYLQKENIIDESGMPKERFSAEFPKEGPSILRIQQVVRGDSAAYFCASSPSSGNTIYFGEGSWLTVV.

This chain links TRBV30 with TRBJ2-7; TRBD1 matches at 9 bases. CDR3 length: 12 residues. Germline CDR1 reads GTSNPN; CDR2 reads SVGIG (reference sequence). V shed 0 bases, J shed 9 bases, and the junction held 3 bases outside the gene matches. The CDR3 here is CAWSVQGARQYV. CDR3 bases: TGTGCCTGGAGTGTACAGGGGGCACGGCAGTACGTC.

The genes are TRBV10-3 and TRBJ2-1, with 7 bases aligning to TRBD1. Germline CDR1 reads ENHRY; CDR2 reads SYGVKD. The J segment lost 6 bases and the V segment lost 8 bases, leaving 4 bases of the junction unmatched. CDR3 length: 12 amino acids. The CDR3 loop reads CAICPGGNEQFF. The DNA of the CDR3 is TGTGCCATCTGTCCAGGGGGCAATGAGCAGTTCTTC.

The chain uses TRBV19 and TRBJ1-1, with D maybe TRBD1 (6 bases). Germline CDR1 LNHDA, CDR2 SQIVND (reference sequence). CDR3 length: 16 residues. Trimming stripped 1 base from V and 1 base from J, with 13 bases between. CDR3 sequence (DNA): TGTGCCAGTAGTATAGTACGGGGACATGCGAACACTGAAGCTTTCTTT. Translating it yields CASSIVRGHANTEAFF.

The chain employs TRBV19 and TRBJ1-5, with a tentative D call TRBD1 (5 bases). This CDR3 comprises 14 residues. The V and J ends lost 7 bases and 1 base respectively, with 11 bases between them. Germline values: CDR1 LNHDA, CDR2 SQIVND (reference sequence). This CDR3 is CASTRGRSNQPQHF. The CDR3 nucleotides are TGTGCCAGTACCCGGGGACGGAGCAATCAGCCCCAGCATTTT.

CDR3 DNA sequence: TGCAGCGTTGAGGTGGGACAGGGACGCTACACCTTC. Translating gives CSVEVGQGRYTF. The chain joins TRBV29-1 to TRBJ1-2, with 9 bases lining up with TRBD1. CDR3 length equals 12 residues. Unmatched junction bases numbered 5, after V lost 3 bases and J lost 9 bases. CDR1 is SQVTM, CDR2 ANQGSEA, per germline.

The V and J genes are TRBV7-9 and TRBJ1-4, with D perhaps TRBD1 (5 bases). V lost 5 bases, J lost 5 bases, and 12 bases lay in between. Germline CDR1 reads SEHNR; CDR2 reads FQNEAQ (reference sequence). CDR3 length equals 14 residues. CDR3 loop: CASSLTAQNEKLFF. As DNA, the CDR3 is TGTGCCAGCAGCCTGACAGCCCAAAATGAAAAACTGTTTTTT.